This TCR beta chain comes out of a study of shared clonotypes between healthy human individuals. Whole-study results and caveats: An expected dependence of interdonor clonotype sharing on sequencing depth was noted. Naive subsets generally had larger estimated richness than memory subsets.

CDR3 length equals 14 residues. Trimming stripped 7 bases from V and 2 bases from J, with 15 bases between. The V gene's germline CDR1 is MNHEY and CDR2 SVGAGI. The naive CD8 population came from CD45RO-negative cells selected for CCR7, without terminally differentiated effector memory CD45RA+ cells. Of note for this clone: Its specificity is unknown.

The data were produced by immunoSEQ multiplex PCR, yet TCRdb's version contains in-frame clones alone and is incomplete. The sample comprises about 1,800,000 clones, around 96% of which are singletons, and under 1.5% rests with the top ten. The V and J genes are TRBV6-5 and TRBJ2-7; tentative D call: TRBD2 (6 bases). This TCR came from a man aged 18 to 30 in good health. Sample: naive CD8+ T cells sorted from blood. The CDR3 reads CASTDPRGTYEQYF. CDR3 nucleotide sequence: TGTGCCAGCACTGACCCGCGGGGAACCTACGAGCAGTACTTC.